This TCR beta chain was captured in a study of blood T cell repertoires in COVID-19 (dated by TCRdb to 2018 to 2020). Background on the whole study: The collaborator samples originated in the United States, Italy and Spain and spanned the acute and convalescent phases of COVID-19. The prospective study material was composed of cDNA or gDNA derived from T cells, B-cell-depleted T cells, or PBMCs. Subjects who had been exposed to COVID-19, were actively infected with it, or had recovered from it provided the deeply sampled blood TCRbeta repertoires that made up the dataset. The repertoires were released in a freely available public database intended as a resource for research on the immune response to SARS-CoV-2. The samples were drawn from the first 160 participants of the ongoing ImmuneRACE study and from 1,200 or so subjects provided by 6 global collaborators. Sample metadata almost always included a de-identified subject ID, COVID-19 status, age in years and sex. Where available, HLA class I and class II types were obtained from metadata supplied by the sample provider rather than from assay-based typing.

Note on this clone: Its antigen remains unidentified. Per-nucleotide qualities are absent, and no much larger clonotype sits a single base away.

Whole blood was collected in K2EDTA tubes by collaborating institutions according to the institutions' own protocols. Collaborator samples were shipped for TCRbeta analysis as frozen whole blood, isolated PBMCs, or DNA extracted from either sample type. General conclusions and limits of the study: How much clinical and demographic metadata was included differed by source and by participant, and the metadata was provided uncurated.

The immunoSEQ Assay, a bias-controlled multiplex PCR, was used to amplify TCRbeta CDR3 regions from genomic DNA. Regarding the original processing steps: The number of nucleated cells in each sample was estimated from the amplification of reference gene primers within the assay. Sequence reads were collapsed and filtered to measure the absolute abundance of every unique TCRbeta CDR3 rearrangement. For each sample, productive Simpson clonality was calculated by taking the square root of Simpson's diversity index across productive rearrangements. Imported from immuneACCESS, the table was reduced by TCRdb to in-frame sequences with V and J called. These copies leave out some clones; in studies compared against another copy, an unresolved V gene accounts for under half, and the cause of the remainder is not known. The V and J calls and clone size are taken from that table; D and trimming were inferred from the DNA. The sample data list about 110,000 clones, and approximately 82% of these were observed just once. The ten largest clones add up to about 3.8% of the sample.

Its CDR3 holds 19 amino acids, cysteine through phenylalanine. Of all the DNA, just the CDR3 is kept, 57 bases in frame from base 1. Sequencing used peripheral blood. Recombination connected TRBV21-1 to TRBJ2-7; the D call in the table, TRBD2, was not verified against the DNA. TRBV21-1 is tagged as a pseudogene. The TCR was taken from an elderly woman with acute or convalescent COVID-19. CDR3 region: CASSTDPGLETIGAYEQYF. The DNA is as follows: TGTGCCAGCAGCACAGATCCGGGACTAGAAACAATCGGCGCCTACGAGCAGTACTTC.